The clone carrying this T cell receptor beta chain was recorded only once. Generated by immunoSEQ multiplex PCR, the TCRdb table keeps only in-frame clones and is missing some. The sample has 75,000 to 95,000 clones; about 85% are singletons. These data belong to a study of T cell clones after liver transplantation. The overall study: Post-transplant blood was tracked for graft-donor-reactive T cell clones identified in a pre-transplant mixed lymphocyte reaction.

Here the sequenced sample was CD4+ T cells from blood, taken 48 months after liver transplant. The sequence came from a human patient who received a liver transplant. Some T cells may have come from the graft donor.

The CDR3 nucleotides are TGTGCCAGCAGTCTTCTGGGCGAAGCTTTCTTT. Translated: CASSLLGEAFF. The chain couples TRBV27 to TRBJ1-1; D remains unclear. This CDR3 is 11 amino acids long. Trimming shortened V by 5 bases and J by 8 bases, and 9 bases separated the two germline ends. Germline V gene data show CDR1 as MNHEY and CDR2 as SMNVEV (reference sequence).